Sequencing of this T cell receptor (beta chain) was carried out in a study of blood T cell repertoires in COVID-19. Study-wide context: Sites across the United States, Italy and Spain contributed samples from acute and convalescent COVID-19. PBMCs, B-cell-depleted T cells, or T cells were the source of the cDNA or gDNA that made up the material.

Per the original methods: Reference gene primer amplification gave nucleated cell count estimates. The protocol was immunoSEQ multiplex PCR, while the TCRdb copy is restricted to in-frame clones and leaves out a portion. V, J and clone size reflect that table, while D and trimming were determined from the DNA. The sample lists about 150,000 clones, about 80% occurring once. This TCR came from a woman aged 60-75 years with acute or convalescent COVID-19. Sequencing was carried out using peripheral blood.

CDR3 in DNA: TGTGCCAGCAGGGCCTTGAACACCGGGGAGCTGTTTTTT. Amino acid sequence: CASRALNTGELFF. The V call is TRBV6-5, the J call TRBJ2-2; D uncertain. The germline V gene encodes CDR1 MNHEY and CDR2 SVGAGI. The CDR3 totals 13 residues. V was trimmed by 6 bases and J by 1 base, leaving 6 bases between them.